This T cell receptor beta chain was retrieved from a study of blood T cell repertoires in COVID-19. Germline CDR1 KGHSH, CDR2 LQKENI. Trimming took 6 bases from V and 4 from J, leaving 19 bases between them. CDR3 length equals 17 residues. The table came from immunoSEQ multiplex PCR; TCRdb's copy has only in-frame clones and leaves some out. The data show nearly 90,000 clones, with around 88% seen just once and over 0.45% held by the top ten. The sample consisted of peripheral blood. The clonotype comes from a man in his sixties with acute or convalescent COVID-19. The chain combines TRBV18 with TRBJ2-6; the D gene is possibly TRBD2 (6 bases). The DNA for the CDR3 is TGTGCCAGCTCCCGACCAGGCGGCGGGACCGGGGCCAACGTCCTGACTTTC. Translated, it gives CASSRPGGGTGANVLTF.